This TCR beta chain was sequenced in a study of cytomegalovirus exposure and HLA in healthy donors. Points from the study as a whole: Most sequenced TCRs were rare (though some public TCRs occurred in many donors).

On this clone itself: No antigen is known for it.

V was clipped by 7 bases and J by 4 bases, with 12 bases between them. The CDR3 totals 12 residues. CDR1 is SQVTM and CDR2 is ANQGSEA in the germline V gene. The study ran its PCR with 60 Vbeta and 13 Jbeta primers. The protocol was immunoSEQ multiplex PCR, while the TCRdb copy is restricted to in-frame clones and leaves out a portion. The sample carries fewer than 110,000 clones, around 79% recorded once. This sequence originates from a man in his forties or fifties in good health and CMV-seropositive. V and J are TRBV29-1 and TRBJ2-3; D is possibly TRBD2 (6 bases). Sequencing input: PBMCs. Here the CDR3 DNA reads TGCAGCGCCGCTAGCGAGGCAGATACGCAGTATTTT. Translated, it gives CSAASEADTQYF.